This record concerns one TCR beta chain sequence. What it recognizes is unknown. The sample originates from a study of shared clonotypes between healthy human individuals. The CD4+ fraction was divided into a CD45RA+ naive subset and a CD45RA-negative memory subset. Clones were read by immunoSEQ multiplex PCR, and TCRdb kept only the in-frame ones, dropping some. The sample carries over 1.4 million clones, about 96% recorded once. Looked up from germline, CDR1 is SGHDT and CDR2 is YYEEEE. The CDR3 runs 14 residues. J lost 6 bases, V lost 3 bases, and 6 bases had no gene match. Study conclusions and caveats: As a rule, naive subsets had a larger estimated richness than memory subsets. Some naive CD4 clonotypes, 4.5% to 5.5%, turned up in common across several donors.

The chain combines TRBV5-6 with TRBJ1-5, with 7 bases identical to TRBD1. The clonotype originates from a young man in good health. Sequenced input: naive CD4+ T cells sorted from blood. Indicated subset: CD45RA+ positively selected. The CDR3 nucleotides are TGTGCCAGCAGCTCCAGGGGGACTAGTCAGCCCCAGCATTTT. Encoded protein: CASSSRGTSQPQHF.